This entry is about one T cell receptor beta chain. The specificity of this receptor is unknown. The input lacks base qualities; no much larger clone sits a single base away. TCRbeta CDR3 regions were amplified from genomic DNA by means of the immunoSEQ Assay, a bias-controlled multiplex PCR. The authors' pipeline ran thus. Nucleated cell counts per sample were estimated from amplification of reference gene primers within the assay. To quantify the absolute abundance of each unique TCRbeta CDR3 rearrangement, sequence reads were collapsed and filtered. Productive Simpson clonality was computed per sample as the square root of Simpson's diversity index over productive rearrangements. TCRdb took this table from immuneACCESS and kept in-frame rearrangements with V and J called. Such tables lack part of the clones; where checked against another copy, unresolved V genes explain under half of the gap, and the rest is unexplained. D and trimming were read from the DNA, whereas the V and J calls and clone size are those reported in that table. The sample records approximately 86,000 clones, roughly nine tenths of which are singletons. Around 8.6% of the sample comes from the top ten.

This sample was included in a study of blood T cell repertoires in COVID-19 (dated by TCRdb to the early 2020s). The study in broad terms: The collaborator samples originated in the United States, Italy and Spain and spanned the acute and convalescent phases of COVID-19. The material from the prospective study consisted of cDNA or gDNA derived from T cells, B-cell-depleted T cells, or PBMCs. Subjects who had been exposed to COVID-19, were actively infected with it, or had recovered from it provided the deeply sampled blood TCRbeta repertoires that made up the dataset. A freely available public database, intended as a resource for researchers studying the immune response to SARS-CoV-2, is where the repertoires were released. Samples were obtained from the ongoing ImmuneRACE study (first 160 participants) and from 1,254 subjects provided by 6 global collaborators. A de-identified subject ID, COVID-19 status, age in years and sex were almost always included in the sample metadata. Where available, HLA class I and class II types were taken from metadata supplied by the sample provider and were not determined by assay-based typing.

From its cysteine to its phenylalanine, the CDR3 spans 17 amino acids. Only the CDR3 part of the read is kept: 51 bases, read in frame from the first base. The germline V gene sets CDR1 to SGHVS and CDR2 to FQNEAQ. The junction shows trimming of 2 bases on V and 2 bases on J, plus 17 bases between the germline ends. Whole blood was collected in K2EDTA tubes by collaborating institutions according to the institutions' own protocols. Collaborator samples were shipped for TCRbeta analysis as frozen whole blood, isolated PBMCs, or DNA extracted from either sample type. Beyond this particular receptor, the publication reports: Clinical and demographic metadata were provided uncurated, with the amount varying by source and participant.

The TCR was taken from a man aged 50-60 years with acute or convalescent COVID-19. The sequence joins TRBV7-8 to TRBJ2-3; matching of 6 bases hints at TRBD2 as the D gene. Input material: peripheral blood. In nucleotides, the sequence is TGTGCCAGCAGCTTATATTGGAATAGCGGAACCACAGATACGCAGTATTTT. The resulting protein is CASSLYWNSGTTDTQYF.